This passage covers 32 T cell receptor beta chains from one sample sequenced in a study of response to subunit inactivated influenza vaccine. MiXCR, applied by TCRdb to the RT-PCR reads, yields one record per CDR3 protein. The sample consists of over 400,000 distinct CDR3 sequences, around 13% of them appearing once. Sequenced material: PBMCs from blood, taken 40 to 50 days after vaccination. Receptors were obtained from a man aged 50 or older who received an inactivated influenza vaccine.

The rearrangement uses TRBV14 and TRBJ1-4; unclear D gene. The CDR3 has 17 amino acids. Per germline, CDR1 SGHDN and CDR2 FVKESK. The V gene lost 3 bases and the J gene lost 0 bases, with 14 bases spanning the gap. CDR3: CASSQAITSATNEKLFF. The CDR3 DNA sequence: TGTGCCAGCAGCCAGGCCATCACCTCTGCAACTAATGAAAAACTGTTTTTT. The full variable domain, in which reference TRBV14 and TRBJ1-4 provide the parts outside the CDR3, is EAGVTQFPSHSVIEKGQTVTLRCDPISGHDNLYWYRRVMGKEIKFLLHFVKESKQDESGMPNNRFLAERTGGTYSTLKVQPAELEDSGVYFCASSQAITSATNEKLFFGSGTQLSVL.

This clonotype came up many times. The chain joins TRBV24-1 to TRBJ2-1, with D perhaps matching TRBD1 or TRBD2 (6 bases each). This CDR3 comprises 16 residues. Germline lookup yields CDR1 KGHDR and CDR2 SFDVKD. The V and J ends lost 1 base and 5 bases respectively, with 14 bases between them. The CDR3 nucleotides read TGTGCCACCAGTGATTTAGGAGGGGGAGATAACAATGAGCAGTTCTTC. It yields the protein CATSDLGGGDNNEQFF.

The chain has TRBV12-3 or TRBV12-4 and TRBJ2-3, with D hard to call. CDR3 size: 14 residues. Trimming shortened V by 1 base and J by 2 bases, and 7 bases separated the two germline ends. The CDR3 DNA sequence: TGTGCCAGCAGTTTAGTGTTGATCACAGATACGCAGTATTTT. It encodes CASSLVLITDTQYF.

The chain is built from TRBV10-2 and TRBJ1-5, with 10 bases that match TRBD1. J was trimmed by 1 base and V by 6 bases; bases with no gene match: 3. CDR1 and CDR2 (germline): WSHSY, SAAADI. The CDR3 is 15 residues long. The DNA for the CDR3 is TGCGCCAGCAGCGGGGACAGGGGAAGCAATCAGCCCCAGCATTTT. Its protein is CASSGDRGSNQPQHF.

There are a few counts of this clonotype. This chain joins TRBV18 and TRBJ2-7; perhaps D is TRBD1 or TRBD2 (6 bases each). The CDR3 totals 12 residues. In germline, CDR1 is KGHSH, CDR2 LQKENI. V was shortened by 3 bases and J by 5 bases, with 8 bases between the two germline ends. The CDR3 sequence: CASSPGGNEQYF. The CDR3 DNA sequence: TGTGCCAGCTCACCCGGGGGCAACGAGCAGTACTTC.

Many counts were recorded for this clonotype. This chain uses TRBV7-9 with TRBJ2-5; D call uncertain. CDR1 and CDR2 (germline): SEHNR, FQNEAQ (reference sequence). The length of the CDR3 is 16 residues. The V end lost 2 bases, the J end lost 0 bases, and 13 bases lay between the germline ends. The DNA of the CDR3 is TGTGCCAGCAGCTTAAGCACAACACCGTACCAAGAGACCCAGTACTTC. This codes for CASSLSTTPYQETQYF.

This chain connects TRBV4-3 to TRBJ2-1; TRBD2 is a possible D gene (6 bases). The germline V and J ends were trimmed by 6 bases and 0 bases, with 12 bases remaining between them. Germline V gene lookup returns CDR1 LGHNA and CDR2 YSLEER. The CDR3 spans 15 residues. This CDR3 reads CASRGGVSSYNEQFF. The CDR3 DNA is TGCGCCAGCAGGGGGGGAGTGAGCTCCTACAATGAGCAGTTCTTC.

V and J are TRBV7-9 and TRBJ1-1, with a weak D call TRBD1 (5 bases). Deletions cut 5 bases from V and 11 bases from J, with 18 bases between. The CDR3 runs 13 residues. CDR1 and CDR2 from the germline V gene are SEHNR and FQNEAQ (reference sequence). In nucleotides, the CDR3 is TGTGCCAGCAGCACAACAGGCCGTGAAGTGGCTTTCTTT. Translated, it gives CASSTTGREVAFF.

This clonotype was recorded a few times. A junction boundary mismatches the germline segment, possibly from a read error. The chain employs TRBV29-1 and TRBJ2-1; D remains ambiguous. This CDR3 is built from 11 residues. Germline CDR1 is SQVTM and CDR2 is ANQGSEA. The CDR3 is CSVQEYNEQFF. CDR3 nucleotide sequence: TGCAGCGTTCAAGAATACAATGAGCAGTTCTTC.

V is TRBV29-1 and J is TRBJ1-2; D is undetermined. This CDR3 is 11 amino acids long. Germline values: CDR1 SQVTM, CDR2 ANQGSEA. V was trimmed by 7 bases and J by 4 bases, leaving 10 bases between them. CDR3 sequence reads: CSARDTYGYTF. The CDR3 DNA sequence: TGCAGCGCCAGAGATACCTATGGCTACACCTTC.

This clonotype was observed a few times. The chain combines TRBV4-2 with TRBJ2-7; 10 bases match TRBD1. Germline V gene lookup returns CDR1 LGHNA and CDR2 YNFKEQ. V dropped 1 base and J dropped 5; count of bases not matched to a gene: 5. There are 15 residues in the CDR3. CDR3 sequence reads: CASSQGGQGRDEQYF. As DNA, the CDR3 is TGTGCCAGCAGCCAAGGGGGACAGGGGCGGGACGAGCAGTACTTC.

This clonotype was observed a handful of times. The gene calls are TRBV4-3 and TRBJ2-7, with D unresolved. CDR1 and CDR2 (germline): LGHNA, YSLEER. The CDR3 extends over 16 amino acids. Deletions cut 0 bases from V and 6 bases from J, with 18 bases between. CDR3 in amino acids: CASSQEGKLPLCEQYF. The CDR3 DNA reads as TGCGCCAGCAGCCAAGAGGGTAAGCTCCCCCTCTGCGAGCAGTACTTC.

This clonotype was detected only a few times. The CDR3 region has the DNA TGTGCCAGCAGCTTAAGTCGCAGTACCTACCACGAGCAGTACTTC. It yields the protein CASSLSRSTYHEQYF. The chain couples TRBV7-8 to TRBJ2-7; D is undetermined. The CDR3 is made up of 15 amino acids. CDR1 SGHVS and CDR2 FQNEAQ come from the germline V gene. The V end was cut by 2 bases, the J end by 5 bases, with 16 bases between. The complete variable domain, with remaining parts taken from reference TRBV7-8 and TRBJ2-7, reads GAGVSQSPRYKVAKRGQDVALRCDPISGHVSLFWYQQALGQGPEFLTYFQNEAQLDKSGLPSDRFFAERPEGSVSTLKIQRTQQEDSAVYLCASSLSRSTYHEQYFGPGTRLTVT.

The chain carries TRBV7-9 and TRBJ2-1, with 10 positions matching TRBD2. V dropped 1 base and J dropped 6; count of bases not matched to a gene: 6. CDR3 length: 16 residues. From germline, CDR1 is SEHNR and CDR2 FQNEAQ (reference sequence). The CDR3 DNA reads TGTGCCAGCAGCTTAGGGATGAGCGGGAGGGCCAATGAGCAGTTCTTC. It is translated as CASSLGMSGRANEQFF.

This clonotype was found many times. V gene TRBV7-2 combines with J gene TRBJ2-3; 14 bases align to TRBD2. Per the germline V gene, CDR1 is SGHTA and CDR2 is FQGNSA. The CDR3 has 16 amino acids. V lost 2 bases, J lost 5 bases, and 3 bases stayed unmatched. CDR3 nucleotide sequence: TGTGCCAGCAGCTTAAAGGGGACTAGCGGGAGAGATACGCAGTATTTT. This sequence encodes CASSLKGTSGRDTQYF.

This clonotype was observed a few times. An end of the junction differs from the germline gene, which may be a read error. J is TRBJ2-7 and V is TRBV12-3 or TRBV12-4; D not resolved. The CDR3 sequence is 11 residues long. Here the CDR3 DNA reads TGTGCCAGCAGTTTTTTGAACCTCACATCCTTC. It specifies CASSFLNLTSF.

The chain recombines TRBV5-1 with TRBJ2-1; 11 bases line up with TRBD2. V gave up 0 bases and J gave up 7 bases; unmatched junction bases: 3. The CDR3 runs 15 residues. The germline gives CDR1 SGHRS, CDR2 YFSETQ. CDR3 nucleotides: TGCGCCAGCAGCTTGGAGGCTAGCGGGAGGAATGAGCAGTTCTTC. Translating it yields CASSLEASGRNEQFF.

This clonotype was observed many times. The chain couples TRBV29-1 to TRBJ2-1, with 9 bases that match TRBD2. The J segment lost 9 bases and the V segment lost 5 bases, leaving 11 bases of the junction unmatched. Germline lookup yields CDR1 SQVTM and CDR2 ANQGSEA. This CDR3 region has 14 residues. CDR3 DNA sequence: TGCAGCGTTTCCGCAGCGGGAGGTCGGAGTGAGCAGTTCTTC. It codes for CSVSAAGGRSEQFF.

The gene calls are TRBV27 and TRBJ2-2; a possible D gene is TRBD2 (5 bases). CDR3 length: 14 residues. Per the germline V gene, CDR1 is MNHEY and CDR2 is SMNVEV (reference sequence). Trimming left V 6 bases short and J 5 bases short, with 13 bases between. This CDR3 reads CASRQPSGTGELFF. The DNA of the CDR3 is TGTGCCAGCAGACAACCATCGGGAACCGGGGAGCTGTTTTTT.

The gene calls are TRBV28 and TRBJ1-1, with TRBD1 matching over 9 bases. V gave up 5 bases and J gave up 7 bases; unmatched junction bases: 8. The CDR3 spans 14 residues. CDR1 and CDR2 (germline): MDHEN, SYDVKM. The chain's CDR3 is CASSIQGARGEAFF. CDR3 coding DNA: TGTGCCAGCAGTATACAGGGGGCGCGAGGTGAAGCTTTCTTT.

The rearrangement joins TRBV27 to TRBJ1-1; D is perhaps TRBD1 (5 bases). In germline, CDR1 is MNHEY, CDR2 SMNVEV (reference sequence). V was trimmed by 6 bases and J by 7 bases, leaving 21 bases between them. CDR3 length equals 15 residues. CDR3 sequence (DNA): TGTGCCAGCAGCCTACTACCGACAGTTACGAATGAAGCTTTCTTT. This codes for CASSLLPTVTNEAFF.

In its sample, this clonotype was seen a few times. V is TRBV9 and J is TRBJ2-3; 8 positions agree with TRBD2. CDR1 is SGDLS, CDR2 YYNGEE, per germline. With 4 bases clipped from V and 5 bases from J, the junction kept 15 bases outside the gene matches. This CDR3 contains 17 residues. The CDR3: CASSSSGTNNRIDTQYF. The CDR3 DNA reads TGTGCCAGCAGCAGTAGCGGGACCAACAATCGGATAGATACGCAGTATTTT.

The V call is TRBV12-3 or TRBV12-4, the J call TRBJ2-2, with D possibly matching TRBD2 (5 bases). The ends were cut back, 5 bases at V and 7 bases at J, with 8 bases in the middle. This CDR3 region has 12 residues. The CDR3 is CASSPAVGELFF. The DNA of the CDR3 is TGTGCCAGCAGTCCAGCGGTCGGGGAGCTGTTTTTT.

This clonotype came up many times. The chain is built from TRBV9 and TRBJ2-1; perhaps TRBD1 as D (5 bases). Looked up from germline, CDR1 is SGDLS and CDR2 is YYNGEE. Trimming pared 2 bases from V and 0 bases from J, leaving 6 bases between. The CDR3 has 14 residues. The chain's CDR3 is CASSVDSSYNEQFF. The CDR3 coding sequence is TGTGCCAGCAGCGTCGACAGCTCCTACAATGAGCAGTTCTTC.

This clonotype was seen a few times. The chain employs TRBV5-1 and TRBJ2-1; the D is unclear. The germline V and J ends were trimmed by 0 bases and 4 bases, with 20 bases remaining between them. There are 18 residues in the CDR3. Germline loops: CDR1 SGHRS, CDR2 YFSETQ. The CDR3: CASSLAPDIWTPYNEQFF. The CDR3 DNA is TGCGCCAGCAGCTTGGCCCCCGATATATGGACCCCTTACAATGAGCAGTTCTTC.

This clonotype was found a few times. The rearrangement joins TRBV12-3 or TRBV12-4 to TRBJ2-2; TRBD2 is a possible D gene (5 bases). The length of the CDR3 is 17 residues. With 2 bases removed from V and 0 bases from J, the gap between germline ends came to 13 bases. CDR3 loop: CASSLWPGEANTGELFF. The CDR3 DNA reads TGTGCCAGCAGTTTATGGCCCGGGGAAGCGAACACCGGGGAGCTGTTTTTT.

In this sample, this clonotype turned up a few times. The chain is built from TRBV11-2 and TRBJ2-1; TRBD2 matches 11 bases. From germline, CDR1 is SGHAT and CDR2 FQNNGV. The CDR3 is made up of 17 amino acids. V lost 0 bases to trimming and J lost 4 bases; unmatched junction nucleotides: 5. Written as DNA, the CDR3 is TGTGCCAGCAGCTTAGACCGCGGGACTAGCGGTTACAATGAGCAGTTCTTC. Its translation: CASSLDRGTSGYNEQFF. The whole variable domain, filled in from reference TRBV11-2 and TRBJ2-1, reads EAGVAQSPRYKIIEKRQSVAFWCNPISGHATLYWYQQILGQGPKLLIQFQNNGVVDDSQLPKDRFSAERLKGVDSTLKIQPAKLEDSAVYLCASSLDRGTSGYNEQFFGPGTRLTVL.

The chain carries TRBV5-1 and TRBJ1-1, with D perhaps TRBD1 (6 bases). The CDR3 length is 14 residues. Germline lookup yields CDR1 SGHRS and CDR2 YFSETQ. Trimming pared 1 base from V and 4 bases from J, leaving 11 bases between. The CDR3 is CASSLNGQRTEAFF. CDR3 bases: TGCGCCAGCAGCTTGAACGGACAGCGCACTGAAGCTTTCTTT.

This clonotype was recorded a few times. V is TRBV20-1 and J is TRBJ1-4, with D perhaps TRBD1 (6 bases). The CDR3 has 14 residues. V was shortened by 3 bases and J by 8 bases, with 16 bases between the two germline ends. CDR1 and CDR2 from the germline V gene are DFQATT and SNEGSKA (reference sequence). For the CDR3, the DNA is TGCAGTGCTAGCTTCGCGGGGGGCGGGGAAAAACTGTTTTTT. Its translation is CSASFAGGGEKLFF.

This clonotype was counted many times. V usage is TRBV12-3 or TRBV12-4 and J usage is TRBJ2-1; TRBD1 agrees at 8 bases. This CDR3 has 15 residues. After removal of 6 bases from V and 3 bases from J, the junction contained 7 bases not matched to a gene. The CDR3 bases are TGTGCCAGCAGCCCACAGGGGGATGTCTACAATGAGCAGTTCTTC. Its translation: CASSPQGDVYNEQFF.

The chain has TRBV5-1 and TRBJ2-7; D is unclear. The CDR3 covers 18 residues. Germline CDR1 reads SGHRS; CDR2 reads YFSETQ. Trimming removed 0 bases from V and 5 bases from J, with 24 bases in between. Here the CDR3 reads CASSLGQSLGPVVHEQYF. The CDR3 coding sequence is TGCGCCAGCAGCTTGGGACAATCACTGGGTCCGGTCGTCCACGAGCAGTACTTC.

The sample holds many counts of this clonotype. This chain joins TRBV20-1 and TRBJ2-2, with TRBD1 matching over 9 bases. CDR1 is DFQATT, CDR2 SNEGSKA, per germline (reference sequence). This CDR3 is 15 amino acids long. V was pared by 1 base and J by 0 bases, with 0 bases of the junction left unmatched. The CDR3 is CSARGDRANTGELFF. In DNA, the CDR3 is TGCAGTGCTAGAGGGGACAGGGCGAACACCGGGGAGCTGTTTTTT.